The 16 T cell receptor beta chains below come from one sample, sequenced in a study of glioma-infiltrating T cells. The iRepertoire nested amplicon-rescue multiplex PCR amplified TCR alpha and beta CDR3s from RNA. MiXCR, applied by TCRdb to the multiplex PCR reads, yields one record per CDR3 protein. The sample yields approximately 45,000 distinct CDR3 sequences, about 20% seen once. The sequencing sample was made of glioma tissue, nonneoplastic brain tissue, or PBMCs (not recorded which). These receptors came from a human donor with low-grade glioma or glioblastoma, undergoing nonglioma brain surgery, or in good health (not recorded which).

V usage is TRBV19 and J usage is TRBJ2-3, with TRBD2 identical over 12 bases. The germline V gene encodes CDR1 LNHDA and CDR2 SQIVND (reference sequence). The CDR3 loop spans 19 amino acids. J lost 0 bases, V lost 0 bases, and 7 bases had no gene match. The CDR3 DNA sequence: TGTGCCAGTAGTATAGAAGGTCTAGCGGGGGGGGGGAGCACAGATACGCAGTATTTT. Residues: CASSIEGLAGGGSTDTQYF.

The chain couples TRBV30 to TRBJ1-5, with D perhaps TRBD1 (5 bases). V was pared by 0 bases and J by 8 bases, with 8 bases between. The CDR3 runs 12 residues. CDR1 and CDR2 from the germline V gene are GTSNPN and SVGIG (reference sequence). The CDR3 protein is CAWSVGGEPQHF. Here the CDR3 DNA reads TGTGCCTGGAGTGTTGGGGGAGAGCCCCAGCATTTT.

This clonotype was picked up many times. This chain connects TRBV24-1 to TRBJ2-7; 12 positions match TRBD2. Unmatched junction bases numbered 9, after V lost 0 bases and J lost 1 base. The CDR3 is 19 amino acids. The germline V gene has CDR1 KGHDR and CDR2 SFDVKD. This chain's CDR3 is CATSDLKGWGTSGSYEQYF. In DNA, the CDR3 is TGTGCCACCAGTGATTTGAAAGGCTGGGGGACTAGCGGGTCCTACGAGCAGTACTTC.

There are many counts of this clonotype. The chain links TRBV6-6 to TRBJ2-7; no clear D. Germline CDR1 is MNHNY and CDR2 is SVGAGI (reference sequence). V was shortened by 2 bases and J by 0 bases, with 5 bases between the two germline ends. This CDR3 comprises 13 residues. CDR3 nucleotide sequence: TGTGCCAGCAGTTACAAAGGCTCCTACGAGCAGTACTTC. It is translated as CASSYKGSYEQYF.

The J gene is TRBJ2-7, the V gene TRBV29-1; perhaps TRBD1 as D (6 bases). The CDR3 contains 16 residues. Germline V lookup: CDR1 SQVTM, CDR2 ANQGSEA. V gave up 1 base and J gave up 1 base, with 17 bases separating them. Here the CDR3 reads CSVEGGRGLWSYEQYF. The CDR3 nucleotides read TGCAGCGTTGAAGGGGGCAGGGGCTTGTGGTCCTACGAGCAGTACTTC.

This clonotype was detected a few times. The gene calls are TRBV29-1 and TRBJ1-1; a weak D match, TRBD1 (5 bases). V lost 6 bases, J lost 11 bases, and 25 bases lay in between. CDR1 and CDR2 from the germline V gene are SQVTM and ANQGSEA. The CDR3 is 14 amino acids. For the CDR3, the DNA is TGCAGCGTACCCGTTTATGAGGGACCCAAAGGGGCTTTCTTT. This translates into CSVPVYEGPKGAFF.

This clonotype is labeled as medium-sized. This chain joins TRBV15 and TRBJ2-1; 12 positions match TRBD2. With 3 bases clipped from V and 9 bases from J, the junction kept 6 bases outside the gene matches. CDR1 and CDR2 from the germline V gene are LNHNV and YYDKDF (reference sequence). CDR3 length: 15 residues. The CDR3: CATSSQPGLAGEQFF. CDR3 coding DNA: TGTGCCACCAGCAGTCAGCCGGGACTAGCGGGTGAGCAGTTCTTC.

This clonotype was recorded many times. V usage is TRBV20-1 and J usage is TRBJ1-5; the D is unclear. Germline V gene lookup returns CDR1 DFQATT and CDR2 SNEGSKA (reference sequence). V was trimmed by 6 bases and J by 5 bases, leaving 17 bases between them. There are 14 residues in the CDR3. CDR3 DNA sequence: TGCAGTGCGTGGGCCGGGCTTAAGCATCAGCCCCAGCATTTT. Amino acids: CSAWAGLKHQPQHF.

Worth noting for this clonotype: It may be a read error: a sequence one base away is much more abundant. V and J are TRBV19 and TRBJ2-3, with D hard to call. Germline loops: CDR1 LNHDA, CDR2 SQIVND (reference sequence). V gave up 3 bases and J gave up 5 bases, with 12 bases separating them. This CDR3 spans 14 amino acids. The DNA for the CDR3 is TGTGCCAGTAGTATTCAAGACTCCATAGATACGCAGTATTTT. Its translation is CASSIQDSIDTQYF.

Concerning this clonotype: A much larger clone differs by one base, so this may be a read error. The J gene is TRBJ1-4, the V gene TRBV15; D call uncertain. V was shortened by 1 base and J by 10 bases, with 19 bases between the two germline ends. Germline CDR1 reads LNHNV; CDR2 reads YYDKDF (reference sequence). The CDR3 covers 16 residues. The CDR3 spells CATSRGTAGRDGKLFF. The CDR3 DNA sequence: TGTGCCACCAGCAGAGGTACCGCGGGCCGAGATGGAAAACTGTTTTTT. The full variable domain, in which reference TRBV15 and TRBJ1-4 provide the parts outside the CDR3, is DAMVIQNPRYQVTQFGKPVTLSCSQTLNHNVMYWYQQKSSQAPKLLFHYYDKDFNNEADTPDNFQSRRPNTSFCFLDIRSPGLGDTAMYLCATSRGTAGRDGKLFFGSGTQLSVL.

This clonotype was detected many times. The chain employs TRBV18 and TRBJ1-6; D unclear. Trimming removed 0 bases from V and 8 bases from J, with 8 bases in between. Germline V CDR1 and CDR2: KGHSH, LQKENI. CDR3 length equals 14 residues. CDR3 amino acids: CASSPPETYSPLHF. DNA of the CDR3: TGTGCCAGCTCACCACCAGAGACTTATTCACCCCTCCACTTT. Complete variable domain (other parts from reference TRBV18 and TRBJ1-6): NAGVMQNPRHLVRRRGQEARLRCSPMKGHSHVYWYRQLPEEGLKFMVYLQKENIIDESGMPKERFSAEFPKEGPSILRIQQVVRGDSAAYFCASSPPETYSPLHFGNGTRLTVT.

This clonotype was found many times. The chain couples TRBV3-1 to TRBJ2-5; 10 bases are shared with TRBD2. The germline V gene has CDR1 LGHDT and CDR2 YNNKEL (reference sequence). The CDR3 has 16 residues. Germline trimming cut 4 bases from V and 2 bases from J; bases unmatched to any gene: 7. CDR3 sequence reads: CASSPWTSGTQETQYF. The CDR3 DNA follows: TGTGCCAGCAGCCCCTGGACTAGCGGTACGCAAGAGACCCAGTACTTC.

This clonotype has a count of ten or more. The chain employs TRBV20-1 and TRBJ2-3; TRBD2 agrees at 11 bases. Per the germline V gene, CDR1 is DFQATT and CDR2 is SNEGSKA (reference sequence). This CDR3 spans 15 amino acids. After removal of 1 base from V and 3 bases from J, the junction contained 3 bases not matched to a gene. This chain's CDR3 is CSARGLAGRTDTQYF. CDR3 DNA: TGCAGTGCTAGAGGACTAGCGGGACGTACAGATACGCAGTATTTT.

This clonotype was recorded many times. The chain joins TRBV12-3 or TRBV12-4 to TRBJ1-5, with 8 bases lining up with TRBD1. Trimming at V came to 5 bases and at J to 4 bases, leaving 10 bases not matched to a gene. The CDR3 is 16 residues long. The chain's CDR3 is CASSLRTGSENQPQHF. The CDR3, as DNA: TGTGCCAGCAGTCTCAGGACAGGGTCTGAGAATCAGCCCCAGCATTTT.

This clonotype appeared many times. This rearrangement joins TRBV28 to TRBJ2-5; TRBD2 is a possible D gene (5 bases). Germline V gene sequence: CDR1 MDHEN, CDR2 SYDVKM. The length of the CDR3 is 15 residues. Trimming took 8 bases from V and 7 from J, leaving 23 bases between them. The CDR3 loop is CASGIGLAGRATQYF. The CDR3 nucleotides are TGTGCCAGCGGCATCGGACTGGCTGGGCGTGCGACCCAGTACTTC. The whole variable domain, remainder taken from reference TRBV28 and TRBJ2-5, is DVKVTQSSRYLVKRTGEKVFLECVQDMDHENMFWYRQDPGLGLRLIYFSYDVKMKEKGDIPEGYSVSREKKERFSLILESASTNQTSMYLCASGIGLAGRATQYFGPGTRLLVL.

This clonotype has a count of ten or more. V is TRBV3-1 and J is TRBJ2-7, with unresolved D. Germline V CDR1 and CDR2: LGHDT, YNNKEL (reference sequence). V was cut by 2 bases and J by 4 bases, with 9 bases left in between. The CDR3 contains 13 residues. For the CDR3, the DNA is TGTGCCAGCAGCCAAACGCTAAGATACGAGCAGTACTTC. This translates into CASSQTLRYEQYF.